This TCR beta chain comes out of a study of blood T cell repertoires in COVID-19. In the study overall: Both acute and convalescent COVID-19 samples were obtained from the United States, Italy and Spain. T cells, B-cell-depleted T cells, or PBMCs supplied cDNA or gDNA.

This clone was observed a handful of times. How the authors handled the data: Reference gene primers were amplified, and this amplification served to estimate nucleated cell counts. The data were produced by immunoSEQ multiplex PCR, yet TCRdb's version contains in-frame clones alone and is incomplete. V and J calls and clone size are those listed in that table; D and trimming were worked out from the DNA. The sample consists of about 180,000 clones, about 82% of them appearing once. Sequencing was performed on peripheral blood. The sequence was obtained from a man in his sixties or seventies with active or convalescent COVID-19.

The CDR3 sequence: CASSQDRAGVNGNTIYF. CDR3 nucleotides: TGTGCCAGCTCACAGGACAGGGCCGGCGTGAATGGAAACACCATATATTTT. V and J are TRBV18 and TRBJ1-3; 8 positions agree with TRBD1. Germline trimming cut 4 bases from V and 3 bases from J; bases unmatched to any gene: 11. This CDR3 spans 17 amino acids. Germline V gives CDR1 KGHSH, CDR2 LQKENI.